Below, 19 T cell receptor beta chains from the same sample are listed, as sequenced in a study of T-cell memory formation after mild COVID-19. Each CDR3 protein gets one entry after TCRdb re-called the 5' RACE reads with MiXCR. Of under 50,000 distinct CDR3 sequences listed, nearly 9.5% are singletons. Sequencing was performed on PBMCs or a T cell subset sorted from them (not recorded which). These receptor sequences come from an adult woman who had mild COVID-19 (a few samples of this study predate the infection). Cell type and time point are not known.

This clonotype was counted only a few times. The rearrangement links TRBV6-1 to TRBJ1-2, with TRBD1 matching over 7 bases. The CDR3 spans 13 residues. Losses at the gene ends were 6 bases for V and 8 bases for J; bases not matched to a gene: 9. Looked up from germline, CDR1 is MNHNS and CDR2 is SASEGT. This chain's CDR3 is CASSRTDRAGYTF. The CDR3 DNA reads as TGTGCCAGCAGCCGTACCGACAGGGCGGGCTACACCTTC.

Many counts were recorded for this clonotype. V gene TRBV12-3 or TRBV12-4 combines with J gene TRBJ1-1, with no clear D. The CDR3 extends over 13 amino acids. V lost 10 bases and J lost 4, with 16 bases in between. CDR3 loop: CATGSEMGTEAFF. The CDR3 nucleotides read TGTGCCACGGGGAGTGAGATGGGCACTGAAGCTTTCTTT.

This clonotype has just a few counts. The J gene is TRBJ2-5, the V gene TRBV23-1; 8 bases map to TRBD1. TRBV23-1 counts as an open reading frame of uncertain function. The CDR3 totals 15 residues. With 0 bases clipped from V and 4 bases from J, the junction kept 4 bases outside the gene matches. CDR3 amino acids: CASSQSRDRGETQYF. As DNA, the CDR3 is TGCGCCAGCAGTCAATCGCGCGACAGGGGAGAGACCCAGTACTTC.

Many counts were recorded for this clonotype. V is TRBV12-3 or TRBV12-4 and J is TRBJ1-2; TRBD1 might be the D (6 bases). The V and J ends lost 4 bases and 4 bases respectively, with 13 bases between them. The CDR3 sequence is 14 residues long. The CDR3 DNA is TGTGCCAGCAGTTCGATCGGACAGACCTATGGCTACACCTTC. Translating it yields CASSSIGQTYGYTF.

This clonotype was counted ten times or more. The rearrangement uses TRBV6-2 or TRBV6-3 and TRBJ2-6; 8 bases line up with TRBD1. The germline V gene has CDR1 MNHEY and CDR2 SVGEGT. The CDR3 contains 16 residues. V lost 6 bases and J lost 4; bases outside the gene matches: 8. The CDR3 DNA reads as TGTGCCAGCAGCAAAATGGACAGGGCCGGGGCCAACGTCCTGACTTTC. Translation: CASSKMDRAGANVLTF.

The gene calls are TRBV3-1 and TRBJ1-1, with 9 bases aligning to TRBD1. Losses at the gene ends were 2 bases for V and 5 bases for J; bases not matched to a gene: 9. This CDR3 contains 16 residues. The germline gives CDR1 LGHDT, CDR2 YNNKEL (reference sequence). CDR3 DNA: TGTGCCAGCAGCCAAATGCCGACAGGGGGTTTTACTGAAGCTTTCTTT. Translating gives CASSQMPTGGFTEAFF. The variable domain in full, with the rest retrieved from reference TRBV3-1 and TRBJ1-1, is DTAVSQTPKYLVTQMGNDKSIKCEQNLGHDTMYWYKQDSKKFLKIMFSYNNKELIINETVPNRFSPKSPDKAHLNLHINSLELGDSAVYFCASSQMPTGGFTEAFFGQGTRLTVV.

V gene TRBV5-1 combines with J gene TRBJ1-6; the match to TRBD1 covers 7 bases. Looked up from germline, CDR1 is SGHRS and CDR2 is YFSETQ. J gave up 9 bases and V 0 bases, and 6 bases lay outside the gene matches. The CDR3 runs 15 residues. The DNA for the CDR3 is TGCGCCAGCAGCTTGGACGACAGGGAGGCTTCACCCCTCCACTTT. Its protein product is CASSLDDREASPLHF.

The chain joins TRBV29-1 to TRBJ1-2, with TRBD1 identical over 8 bases. Germline CDR1 is SQVTM and CDR2 is ANQGSEA. The CDR3 extends over 14 amino acids. V was pared by 6 bases and J by 8 bases, with 14 bases of the junction left unmatched. The CDR3 DNA reads TGCAGCGTCCTACAGGGGGGCCAGGGCCTAGGCTACACCTTC. Protein product: CSVLQGGQGLGYTF. Based on the CDR3 plus reference TRBV29-1 and TRBJ1-2, the full variable domain is SAVISQKPSRDICQRGTSLTIQCQVDSQVTMMFWYRQQPGQSLTLIATANQGSEATYESGFVIDKFPISRPNLTFSTLTVSNMSPEDSSIYLCSVLQGGQGLGYTFGSGTRLTVV.

This CDR3 is CASSPSGIDNEQFF. CDR3 nucleotide sequence: TGCGCCAGCAGCCCCAGTGGGATCGACAATGAGCAGTTCTTC. The rearrangement joins TRBV4-3 to TRBJ2-1; D is undetermined. Looked up from germline, CDR1 is LGHNA and CDR2 is YSLEER. V was cut by 4 bases and J by 5 bases, with 12 bases left in between. The CDR3 has 14 amino acids.

This chain links TRBV18 with TRBJ1-4, with 8 bases matching TRBD1. After removal of 2 bases from V and 8 bases from J, the junction contained 1 base not matched to a gene. This CDR3 is 13 amino acids long. Looked up from germline, CDR1 is KGHSH and CDR2 is LQKENI. CDR3 bases: TGTGCCAGCTCACCAGGGGACAGGGAAAAACTGTTTTTT. As protein: CASSPGDREKLFF.

This clonotype came up many times. V is TRBV14 and J is TRBJ2-1; 8 nucleotides match TRBD2. This CDR3 is built from 17 residues. Per germline, CDR1 SGHDN and CDR2 FVKESK. V was clipped by 1 base and J by 4 bases; unmatched bases: 9. As DNA, the CDR3 is TGTGCCAGCAGCCAAGGGTGGCTAGCGGGTCTATACAATGAGCAGTTCTTC. Translated, it gives CASSQGWLAGLYNEQFF. The full variable domain, in which reference TRBV14 and TRBJ2-1 provide the parts outside the CDR3, is EAGVTQFPSHSVIEKGQTVTLRCDPISGHDNLYWYRRVMGKEIKFLLHFVKESKQDESGMPNNRFLAERTGGTYSTLKVQPAELEDSGVYFCASSQGWLAGLYNEQFFGPGTRLTVL.

V usage is TRBV7-2 and J usage is TRBJ2-6, with D possibly being TRBD1 (6 bases). Germline loops: CDR1 SGHTA, CDR2 FQGNSA. The CDR3 has 16 residues. The V gene lost 5 bases and the J gene lost 1 base, with 12 bases spanning the gap. The DNA of the CDR3 is TGTGCCAGCAGCCCCAATACAGGGTCTGGGGCCAACGTCCTGACTTTC. This gives the protein CASSPNTGSGANVLTF.

The chain joins TRBV6-2 or TRBV6-3 to TRBJ2-7; a weak D match, TRBD1 (6 bases). Germline-derived CDR1 and CDR2 are MNHEY and SVGEGT. V lost 6 bases and J 0 bases, leaving 12 bases between the germline ends. CDR3 length: 14 residues. The CDR3 DNA sequence: TGTGCCAGCAGACCCAGGGGTGGCTCCTACGAGCAGTACGTC. It is translated as CASRPRGGSYEQYV.

This CDR3 is CASSRDPRLYEQYF. The CDR3 nucleotides are TGTGCCAGCAGCCGCGACCCACGACTTTACGAGCAGTACTTC. V gene TRBV3-1 combines with J gene TRBJ2-7; D gene uncertain. The germline V gene encodes CDR1 LGHDT and CDR2 YNNKEL (reference sequence). The CDR3 covers 14 residues. The ends were cut back, 4 bases at V and 4 bases at J, with 14 bases in the middle.

Ten or more counts support this clonotype. The CDR3 here is CASSLDREGETQYF. CDR3 sequence (DNA): TGCGCCAGCAGCTTGGACAGGGAAGGAGAGACCCAGTACTTC. The rearrangement links TRBV5-1 to TRBJ2-5; a weak D match, TRBD1 (6 bases). The CDR3 contains 14 residues. V was trimmed by 0 bases and J by 4 bases, leaving 10 bases between them. Germline values: CDR1 SGHRS, CDR2 YFSETQ.

This clonotype was detected only a few times. The CDR3 DNA follows: TGCAGTGCCCCCCTTAGGAATTACGAGCAGTACTTC. Its protein product is CSAPLRNYEQYF. The chain recombines TRBV20-1 with TRBJ2-7, with D unclear. The germline CDR1 and CDR2 sequences are DFQATT and SNEGSKA (reference sequence). The CDR3 sequence is 12 residues long. V lost 6 bases and J lost 4, with 13 bases in between.

This clonotype was detected only a few times. The chain couples TRBV20-1 to TRBJ2-1, with 9 bases that match TRBD2. Unmatched junction bases numbered 9, after V lost 3 bases and J lost 6 bases. This CDR3 comprises 15 residues. Germline lookup yields CDR1 DFQATT and CDR2 SNEGSKA (reference sequence). The DNA for the CDR3 is TGCAGTGCTAGCGCCGCGGGAGGGCAACTCAATGAGCAGTTCTTC. It translates to CSASAAGGQLNEQFF.

This clonotype was seen more than once but under ten times. The chain links TRBV7-2 to TRBJ2-1; 9 nucleotides line up with TRBD2. V shed 5 bases and J 0 bases; nucleotides not matched to a gene: 2. Germline CDR1 and CDR2: SGHTA and FQGNSA. This CDR3 spans 15 amino acids. The chain's CDR3 is CASSDSGSSYNEQFF. The CDR3 bases are TGTGCCAGCAGCGATAGCGGGAGCTCCTACAATGAGCAGTTCTTC.

This clonotype was recorded many times. The CDR3: CSADRDRDTQYF. As DNA, the CDR3 is TGCAGCGCGGACAGGGATCGAGATACGCAGTATTTT. This chain uses TRBV29-1 with TRBJ2-3; the match to TRBD1 covers 8 bases. The CDR3 is 12 amino acids. Trimming removed 7 bases from V and 5 bases from J; junction bases left unmatched: 5. Germline V gene lookup returns CDR1 SQVTM and CDR2 ANQGSEA.